Each of the 26 T cell receptor beta chains below was sequenced from the same sample in a study of metastatic and nonmetastatic thyroid tumors. TCRdb re-clonotyped the PCR reads via MiXCR. Among approximately 15,000 clones listed, roughly 23% were seen once. Thyroid surgery took place with no prior treatment in any patient. Material for sequencing was tumor tissue. These receptors were collected from a female donor with papillary thyroid cancer or a benign thyroid nodule (not recorded which). Some clones in this sample may be carry-over from other donors' samples.

The chain recombines TRBV20-1 with TRBJ2-1; D is possibly TRBD1 or TRBD2 (5 bases each). V was cut by 0 bases and J by 5 bases, with 17 bases left in between. Germline assignment: CDR1 DFQATT and CDR2 SNEGSKA (reference sequence). The CDR3 is made up of 16 amino acids. The CDR3 is CSARDQGVAGHNEQFF. As DNA, the CDR3 is TGCAGTGCTAGAGATCAGGGAGTGGCTGGGCACAATGAGCAGTTCTTC.

This clone occurred many times. The chain uses TRBV12-3 or TRBV12-4 and TRBJ2-1; tentative D call: TRBD1 (6 bases). V lost 3 bases and J 1 base, leaving 7 bases between the germline ends. The CDR3 sequence is 14 residues long. CDR3 in amino acids: CASSFQGSYNEQFF. The CDR3 DNA reads TGTGCCAGCAGTTTTCAGGGGTCCTACAATGAGCAGTTCTTC.

This clone was observed many times. The V call is TRBV14, the J call TRBJ1-1; perhaps TRBD1 as D (6 bases). Germline values: CDR1 SGHDN, CDR2 FVKESK. V lost 0 bases and J lost 1, with 12 bases in between. This CDR3 has 16 residues. CDR3 region: CASSQDRGHQNTEAFF. In DNA form, the CDR3 reads TGTGCCAGCAGCCAAGATCGGGGACACCAGAACACTGAAGCTTTCTTT.

As to this clone: Sequence at one end of the junction differs from germline and may be a read error. This chain joins TRBV7-7 and TRBJ2-1; no clear D. This CDR3 is built from 13 residues. Germline V CDR1 and CDR2: SSHAT, FNYEAQ (reference sequence). CDR3 coding DNA: TGTGCTAGCAGCTTGAATCCCGGGAATGAGCAGTTCTTC. Its translation is CASSLNPGNEQFF.

The chain employs TRBV28 and TRBJ2-7; TRBD1 matches 11 bases. V was clipped by 3 bases and J by 7 bases; unmatched bases: 11. The CDR3 is 16 amino acids. Germline V lookup: CDR1 MDHEN, CDR2 SYDVKM. CDR3 bases: TGTGCCAGCAGTTTTTTGGTAGGACAGGGGGCAGAGGAGCAGTACTTC. This encodes CASSFLVGQGAEEQYF.

The chain has TRBV27 and TRBJ1-1; TRBD1 matches 8 bases. The CDR3 sequence is 14 residues long. J gave up 1 base and V 9 bases, and 7 bases lay outside the gene matches. Germline V gene sequence: CDR1 MNHEY, CDR2 SMNVEV (reference sequence). The CDR3 DNA follows: TGTGCCAGGACAGGGGAGATTCAGAACACTGAAGCTTTCTTT. Translated: CARTGEIQNTEAFF.

There are many counts of this clone. Germline and junction disagree at one end, which may indicate a read error. This chain joins TRBV4-3 and TRBJ2-7; D is uncertain. Germline loops: CDR1 LGHNA, CDR2 YSLEER. This CDR3 contains 14 residues. CDR3: CASIQDRASSEQYF. CDR3 nucleotides: TGCGCCAGCATCCAAGATAGGGCCTCCTCGGAGCAGTACTTC.

This clone is medium-sized (0.01 to 0.1%) by share. The V call is TRBV7-2, the J call TRBJ1-6; D is perhaps TRBD1 (5 bases). CDR1 is SGHTA and CDR2 is FQGNSA in the germline V gene. V was clipped by 4 bases and J by 7 bases, with 11 bases between them. There are 14 residues in the CDR3. The CDR3 spells CASSSGLLNSPLHF. In nucleotides, the CDR3 is TGTGCCAGCAGCTCGGGACTCCTGAATTCACCCCTCCACTTT.

V and J are TRBV5-1 and TRBJ2-3, with 7 bases that match TRBD1. This CDR3 region has 13 residues. J was trimmed by 2 bases and V by 7 bases; bases with no gene match: 4. Germline CDR1 is SGHRS and CDR2 is YFSETQ. The CDR3: CASRQGDTDTQYF. The CDR3 nucleotides are TGCGCCAGCCGCCAGGGGGACACAGATACGCAGTATTTT.

The sample holds many counts of this clone. The chain uses TRBV4-1 and TRBJ1-1; D remains ambiguous. Germline V lookup: CDR1 MGHRA, CDR2 YSYEKL. CDR3 size: 13 residues. The germline V and J ends were trimmed by 3 bases and 1 base, with 6 bases remaining between them. Written as DNA, the CDR3 is TGCGCCAGCAGCCAGACAACGAACACTGAAGCTTTCTTT. Amino acid sequence: CASSQTTNTEAFF.

This clone turned up a few times. This chain links TRBV6-2 or TRBV6-3 with TRBJ2-5; TRBD2 matches at 9 bases. Judging by the DNA end, TRBJ2-1 fits better; the J call may be wrong. CDR1 is MNHEY and CDR2 is SVGEGT in the germline V gene. The CDR3 spans 15 residues. Here the CDR3 reads CASSRSGSQDNEQFF. The CDR3 bases are TGTGCCAGCAGCCGTAGCGGGAGTCAGGACAATGAGCAGTTCTTC.

The J gene is TRBJ2-7, the V gene TRBV20-1, with 11 bases fitting TRBD2. The CDR3 covers 15 residues. The germline V gene has CDR1 DFQATT and CDR2 SNEGSKA (reference sequence). The trim removed 1 base at V and 1 base at J, leaving 3 bases unmatched. CDR3 sequence: CSARVTSGGSYEQYF. The CDR3 bases are TGCAGTGCTAGAGTAACTAGCGGGGGATCCTACGAGCAGTACTTC.

This clone turned up a few times. The V gene is TRBV27, the J gene TRBJ2-7; TRBD2 matches 7 bases. CDR1 and CDR2 (germline): MNHEY, SMNVEV (reference sequence). The CDR3 is 14 residues long. V was pared by 3 bases and J by 0 bases, with 2 bases of the junction left unmatched. CDR3 coding DNA: TGTGCCAGCAGTTTTGGGGAGGGCTCCTACGAGCAGTACTTC. Translation gives CASSFGEGSYEQYF.

This clone was seen only a few times. This chain uses TRBV6-1 with TRBJ2-3; tentatively, D is TRBD1 (6 bases). V lost 2 bases and J 4 bases, leaving 10 bases between the germline ends. This CDR3 is 14 amino acids long. Germline V gene lookup returns CDR1 MNHNS and CDR2 SASEGT. The CDR3 region has the DNA TGTGCCAGCAGTGAAACAGGGATCCCAGATACGCAGTATTTT. Translated: CASSETGIPDTQYF.

This clone was found a few times. The chain carries TRBV12-3 or TRBV12-4 and TRBJ2-3, with 9 positions matching TRBD2. The CDR3 has 16 amino acids. The J segment lost 12 bases and the V segment lost 2 bases, leaving 15 bases of the junction unmatched. DNA for the CDR3: TGTGCCAGCAGTTTAAGCGGGAGGCCCAATGTCGGTACTCAGTATTTT. Its protein product is CASSLSGRPNVGTQYF.

The chain couples TRBV5-1 to TRBJ1-2, with 7 bases fitting TRBD1. The CDR3 is 13 residues long. V shed 2 bases, J shed 6 bases, and the junction held 4 bases outside the gene matches. Looked up from germline, CDR1 is SGHRS and CDR2 is YFSETQ. DNA of the CDR3: TGCGCCAGCAGCTTACAGGGGAGCCATGGCTACACCTTC. It codes for CASSLQGSHGYTF.

The rearrangement links TRBV20-1 to TRBJ2-1; 12 bases match TRBD2. V gave up 4 bases and J gave up 3 bases; unmatched junction bases: 1. The CDR3 totals 14 residues. Per the germline V gene, CDR1 is DFQATT and CDR2 is SNEGSKA (reference sequence). The CDR3 nucleotides read TGCAGTGCTACGACTAGCGGGAGCTACAATGAGCAGTTCTTC. Protein sequence: CSATTSGSYNEQFF.

This clone was detected only a few times. The chain recombines TRBV19 with TRBJ1-2, with TRBD1 matching 7 bases. There are 13 residues in the CDR3. Germline values: CDR1 LNHDA, CDR2 SQIVND (reference sequence). Trimming took 5 bases from V and 3 from J; bases not matched to a gene: 3. The CDR3 sequence: CASSPGTDYGYTF. The CDR3 bases are TGTGCCAGTAGTCCCGGGACAGACTATGGCTACACCTTC.

About this clone: At one end the junction does not follow the germline gene, possibly because of a read error. This chain links TRBV7-7 with TRBJ2-7; a possible D gene is TRBD1 (6 bases). Looked up from germline, CDR1 is SSHAT and CDR2 is FNYEAQ (reference sequence). This CDR3 comprises 13 residues. CDR3 in amino acids: CASSQGHSGVQYF. The CDR3 coding sequence is TGTGCTAGCAGCCAAGGACACTCAGGGGTGCAGTACTTC.

The chain joins TRBV5-1 to TRBJ1-5, with D uncertain. V lost 0 bases and J 6 bases, leaving 13 bases between the germline ends. Per the germline V gene, CDR1 is SGHRS and CDR2 is YFSETQ. The CDR3 extends over 15 amino acids. The CDR3 region is CASSLAGKGGQPQHF. DNA of the CDR3: TGCGCCAGCAGCTTGGCGGGGAAGGGTGGTCAGCCCCAGCATTTT. Based on the CDR3 plus reference TRBV5-1 and TRBJ1-5, the full variable domain is KAGVTQTPRYLIKTRGQQVTLSCSPISGHRSVSWYQQTPGQGLQFLFEYFSETQRNKGNFPGRFSGRQFSNSRSEMNVSTLELGDSALYLCASSLAGKGGQPQHFGDGTRLSIL.

This clone has more than one count but fewer than ten. The chain has TRBV6-2 or TRBV6-3 and TRBJ2-7; D not resolved. V was shortened by 1 base and J by 5 bases, with 15 bases between the two germline ends. The CDR3 is 15 residues long. Per germline, CDR1 MNHEY and CDR2 SVGEGT. The CDR3 is CASSYLSVVKNEQYF. DNA for the CDR3: TGTGCCAGCAGTTACTTATCGGTAGTGAAAAACGAGCAGTACTTC.

The V and J genes are TRBV5-1 and TRBJ2-3, with 7 bases that match TRBD2. CDR3 length: 13 residues. V trimming: 8 bases; J trimming: 2 bases; junction bases outside the gene matches: 5. Germline CDR1 is SGHRS and CDR2 is YFSETQ. CDR3 sequence reads: CASKRGLTDTQYF. DNA for the CDR3: TGCGCCAGTAAGCGGGGCCTCACAGATACGCAGTATTTT. Together with reference TRBV5-1 and TRBJ2-3, the CDR3 gives the full variable domain: KAGVTQTPRYLIKTRGQQVTLSCSPISGHRSVSWYQQTPGQGLQFLFEYFSETQRNKGNFPGRFSGRQFSNSRSEMNVSTLELGDSALYLCASKRGLTDTQYFGPGTRLTVL.

Details on this clone: The junction departs from the called germline gene at one end, perhaps through a read error. Here the CDR3 DNA reads TGTGCCAGCAGTTTAGGGGGGGATGTCCATTATTTT. Its protein is CASSLGGDVHYF. The rearrangement uses TRBV28 and TRBJ1-5; possibly TRBD1 for D (5 bases). CDR1 is MDHEN, CDR2 SYDVKM, per germline. The CDR3 length is 12 residues.

This clone was found many times. This chain joins TRBV7-9 and TRBJ1-5; D unresolved. Germline CDR1 is SEHNR and CDR2 is FQNEAQ (reference sequence). Deletions cut 5 bases from V and 3 bases from J, with 14 bases between. The CDR3 is 15 residues long. CDR3: CASSAGPGINQPQHF. The CDR3 DNA follows: TGTGCCAGCAGCGCAGGACCCGGGATCAATCAGCCCCAGCATTTT.

The chain recombines TRBV20-1 with TRBJ2-7, with no clear D. This CDR3 region has 12 residues. Germline V CDR1 and CDR2: DFQATT, SNEGSKA (reference sequence). V was cut by 1 base and J by 5 bases, with 9 bases left in between. CDR3 nucleotides: TGCAGTGCTAGAGGGTTCGCGGACGAGCAGTACTTC. Protein: CSARGFADEQYF.

CDR3 sequence: CASSLNSGYTEAFF. The CDR3 coding sequence is TGTGCCAGCAGTTTAAATTCGGGATACACTGAAGCTTTCTTT. The chain employs TRBV27 and TRBJ1-1; D gene uncertain. Germline lookup yields CDR1 MNHEY and CDR2 SMNVEV (reference sequence). The CDR3 runs to 14 residues. Trimming took 2 bases from V and 3 from J, leaving 10 bases between them.